Shown below are 2 T cell receptor beta chains from a single sample sequenced in a study of blood T cells in healthy people across ages. Using a J-beta primer mix together with a sample-barcoded 5' primer, a second PCR was run for roughly 6 to 12 cycles. TCRdb itself ran the 5' RACE reads through MiXCR, one entry per CDR3 protein. The sample lists roughly 1.7 million distinct CDR3 sequences, around 35% occurring once. What was sequenced was blood. Receptors originate from a woman in her 30s in good health.

CDR3 coding DNA: TGTGCCACCAGTGATTTGGACTCTTACGAGCAGTACTTC. It yields the protein CATSDLDSYEQYF. This chain uses TRBV24-1 with TRBJ2-7, with no clear D. V was pared by 0 bases and J by 4 bases, with 6 bases between. Germline values: CDR1 KGHDR, CDR2 SFDVKD. This CDR3 comprises 13 residues.

The chain joins TRBV6-1 to TRBJ2-1; maybe TRBD1 (6 bases). This CDR3 has 17 residues. The germline V gene encodes CDR1 MNHNS and CDR2 SASEGT. The ends were cut back, 0 bases at V and 7 bases at J, with 19 bases in the middle. CDR3 protein: CASSEASWQGNLNEQFF. In DNA, the CDR3 is TGTGCCAGCAGTGAAGCGAGTTGGCAGGGGAATCTAAATGAGCAGTTCTTC.